This is a list of T cell receptor beta chains from one sample in a study of cytomegalovirus exposure and HLA in healthy donors. Sequencing used immunoSEQ multiplex PCR; TCRdb keeps in-frame clones, though not all of them. Its table lists nearly 200,000 clones. The sample consisted of PBMCs. Receptors originate from a boy between 10 and 17 years old in good health and CMV-seronegative. CDR3s include the opening cysteine and the closing phenylalanine or tryptophan. A D gene is named only where the DNA matches it firmly.

d_gene	v_gene	j_gene	CDR3nt	CDR3aa
-	TRBV7-2	TRBJ1-2	TGTGCCAGCAGCTTGTATGTAGCGGTTAACTATGGCTACACCTTC	CASSLYVAVNYGYTF
TRBD1	TRBV27	TRBJ1-2	TGTGCCAGCATGGGACAGGGAGGCTACACCTTC	CASMGQGGYTF
-	TRBV11-2	TRBJ1-1	TGTGCCAGCAGCTCTCAGGGGAACACTGAAGCTTTCTTT	CASSSQGNTEAFF
-	TRBV5-1	TRBJ2-7	TGCGCCAGCAGCTTTTACGAATGGGGCCTTCCCTACGAGCAGTACTTC	CASSFYEWGLPYEQYF
TRBD2	TRBV7-3	TRBJ2-3	TGTGCCAGCAGCTCCCAACCCCTACGGGGGGATAGCACAGATACGCAGTATTTT	CASSSQPLRGDSTDTQYF
TRBD1	TRBV14	TRBJ1-1	TGTGCCAGCAGCCAAGTGGGGACAGGGATCAGAGAAGCTTTCTTT	CASSQVGTGIREAFF
-	TRBV5-5	TRBJ1-1	TGTGCCAGCAGCTTGTTGACAGTGAACACTGAAGCTTTCTTT	CASSLLTVNTEAFF
-	TRBV15	TRBJ1-1	TGTGCCACCAGCAGCCGCGGGGAGAACACTGAAGCTTTCTTT	CATSSRGENTEAFF
TRBD2	TRBV29-1	TRBJ2-3	TGCAGCGTTGATGCAGGGCGGGGGGCAGATACGCAGTATTTT	CSVDAGRGADTQYF
-	TRBV5-1	TRBJ1-2	TGCGCCAGCAGCCCGGGGGGGACGGAATACTATGGCTACACCTTC	CASSPGGTEYYGYTF
-	TRBV11-2	TRBJ2-1	TGTGCCAGCAGCTTAGACGGACAGGGTTTACGGACTAGTCGCAATGAGCAGTTCTTC	CASSLDGQGLRTSRNEQFF
TRBD2	TRBV15	TRBJ2-5	TGTGCCACCAGGAGAGGGACTAGCGGGGGCCTCTGGAGTGTGACCCAGTACTTC	CATRRGTSGGLWSVTQYF
TRBD2	TRBV2	TRBJ2-7	TGTGCCAGCACCCGACTAGCCCCCGAGCAGTACTTC	CASTRLAPEQYF
-	TRBV19	TRBJ2-7	TGTGCCAGTAGTATAGTTGGGGCCTCCTACGAGCAGTACTTC	CASSIVGASYEQYF
-	TRBV13	TRBJ1-2	TGTGCCAGCAGCTTAGGCCTGGGGCTCTGGGGCTACACCTTC	CASSLGLGLWGYTF
-	TRBV29-1	TRBJ1-1	TGCAGCGTTGCAGGGGCCACTGAAGCTTTCTTT	CSVAGATEAFF
-	TRBV2	TRBJ2-5	TGTGCCAGCAGTCGCGGGCCGACCCAAGAGACCCAGTACTTC	CASSRGPTQETQYF
TRBD1	TRBV19	TRBJ2-3	TGTGCCAGTAGTATAGGGACAGGGAGAGTTATTAGCACAGATACGCAGTATTTT	CASSIGTGRVISTDTQYF
-	TRBV19	TRBJ1-1	TGTGCCAGTAGTTCCGACAGGAACACTGAAGCTTTCTTT	CASSSDRNTEAFF
-	TRBV5-6	TRBJ1-5	TGTGCCAGTGGGGTCGGGGTAGGAGGTCAGCCCCAGCATTTT	CASGVGVGGQPQHF
TRBD2	TRBV6-5	TRBJ2-3	TGTGCCAGCAGTTGGGGCGGGGGGACAGATACGCAGTATTTT	CASSWGGGTDTQYF
-	TRBV27	TRBJ2-1	TGTGCCAGCAGGCAAGTAGGAGACAATGAGCAGTTCTTC	CASRQVGDNEQFF
TRBD1	TRBV10-1	TRBJ2-1	TGCGCCAGCTACCTTAGGGGGCTCCCTCCCAATGAGCAGTTCTTC	CASYLRGLPPNEQFF
TRBD2	TRBV4-2	TRBJ2-7	TGTGCCAGCAGCCACAATAGCGGGGGGGCCTACGAGCAGTACTTC	CASSHNSGGAYEQYF
TRBD1	TRBV5-1	TRBJ1-1	TGCGCCAGCAGACCCCTTCCGACAGGGGAAACTGAAGCTTTCTTT	CASRPLPTGETEAFF
TRBD2	TRBV7-3	TRBJ2-1	TGTGCCAGCAGCGGAATAGCGGGGGGGAACAATGAGCAGTTCTTC	CASSGIAGGNNEQFF
-	TRBV7-9	TRBJ2-7	TGTGCCAGCAGCTCTTACCAGGGTCTTCTGTACGAGCAGTACTTC	CASSSYQGLLYEQYF
-	TRBV18	TRBJ2-1	TGTGCCAGCTCATCGACAGTGATCTACAATGAGCAGTTCTTC	CASSSTVIYNEQFF
TRBD1	TRBV27	TRBJ2-7	TGTGCCAGCAGCCACACAGGGGGCTACTCCTACGAGCAGTACTTC	CASSHTGGYSYEQYF
-	TRBV9	TRBJ2-1	TGTGCCAGCAGCCCCGGGGGGCCCTACGGCGATGAGCAGTTCTTC	CASSPGGPYGDEQFF
-	TRBV2	TRBJ2-4	TGTGCCAGCTCGTCTCCGGGACTCATGTCAGTAAACATTCAGTACTTC	CASSSPGLMSVNIQYF
TRBD2	TRBV4-2	TRBJ2-2	TGTGCCAGCAGCCAAAGCGGGGGCCTAAACACCGGGGAGCTGTTTTTT	CASSQSGGLNTGELFF
TRBD1	TRBV29-1	TRBJ1-1	TGCAGCGTTGAAACAGGGGCCACTGAAGCTTTCTTT	CSVETGATEAFF
-	TRBV6-6	TRBJ1-5	TGTGCCAGCAGTTACTCCCCCCGTGATCAGCCCCAGCATTTT	CASSYSPRDQPQHF